A selection of T cell receptor beta chains follows, all from one sample in a study of blood T cell repertoires in COVID-19. The table came from immunoSEQ multiplex PCR; TCRdb's copy has only in-frame clones and leaves some out. This table holds 57,000 or so clones, around four fifths found once. Sequenced input: peripheral blood. These TCRs come from a man between 65 and 85 years old with acute or convalescent COVID-19. CDR3s include the opening cysteine and the closing phenylalanine or tryptophan. A D gene is named only where the DNA matches it firmly.

J gene,V gene,D gene,CDR3 DNA,CDR3 protein
TRBJ1-1,TRBV19,-,TGTGCCAGTAGTGATTCCTTGGCAGGGATGGCGAACACTGAAGCTTTCTTT,CASSDSLAGMANTEAFF
TRBJ2-5,TRBV28,-,TGTGCCAGCAGACAGGGTAACAAGGAGAAGACCCAGTACTTC,CASRQGNKEKTQYF
TRBJ1-4,TRBV10-1,-,TGCGCCAGCAGTGAGAAACTAAGACAGGCCCCTAATGAAAAACTGTTTTTT,CASSEKLRQAPNEKLFF
TRBJ2-7,TRBV5-1,TRBD1,TGCGCCAGCAGCTTAAGGACAGGGGAGGACGAGCAGTACTTC,CASSLRTGEDEQYF
TRBJ1-5,TRBV4-1,-,TGCGCCAGCAGCCAAGATGGGGGGAACAATCAGCCCCAGCATTTT,CASSQDGGNNQPQHF
TRBJ2-1,TRBV7-2,-,TGTGCCAGCAGCTTATTGGGGGGTTCCTACAATGAGCAGTTCTTC,CASSLLGGSYNEQFF
TRBJ2-2,TRBV18,TRBD1,TGTGCCAGCTCACGACAGGGAGAGTCAGCGAACACCGGGGAGCTGTTTTTT,CASSRQGESANTGELFF
TRBJ1-4,TRBV12-2,-,TGTGCAAGTCGTCGCCCTAGAGAACGGACAACTAATGAAAAACTGTTTTTT,CASRRPRERTTNEKLFF
TRBJ2-2,TRBV2,-,TGTGCCAGCTCGCCTGAACTCACCGGGGAGCTGTTTTTT,CASSPELTGELFF
TRBJ1-2,TRBV5-5,-,TGTGCCAGCAGCTCATTTGGGCCTGTTCCTAGTAGGGGTGGCTACACCTTC,CASSSFGPVPSRGGYTF
TRBJ2-2,TRBV18,TRBD1,TGTGCCAGCTCACCACCACAGGGGGCGCTATCCGGGGAGCTGTTTTTT,CASSPPQGALSGELFF
TRBJ2-1,TRBV3-1/TRBV3-2,-,TGTGCCAGCAGCAATACGGGGGGCGGGTCCTACAATGAGCAGTTCTTC,CASSNTGGGSYNEQFF